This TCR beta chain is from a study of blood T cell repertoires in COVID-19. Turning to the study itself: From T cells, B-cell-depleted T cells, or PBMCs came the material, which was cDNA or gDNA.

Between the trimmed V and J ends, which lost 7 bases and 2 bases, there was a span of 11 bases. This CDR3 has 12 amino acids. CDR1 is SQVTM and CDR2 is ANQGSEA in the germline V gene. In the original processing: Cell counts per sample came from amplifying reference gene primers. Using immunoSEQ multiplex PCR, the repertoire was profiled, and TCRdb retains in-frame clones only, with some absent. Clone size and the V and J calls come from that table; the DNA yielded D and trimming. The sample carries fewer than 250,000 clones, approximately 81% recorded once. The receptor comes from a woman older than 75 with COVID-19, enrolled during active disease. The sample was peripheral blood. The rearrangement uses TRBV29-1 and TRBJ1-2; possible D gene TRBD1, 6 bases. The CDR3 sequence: CSAETGNYGYTF. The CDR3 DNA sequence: TGCAGCGCCGAAACAGGGAACTATGGCTACACCTTC.